This T cell receptor beta chain was recorded in a study of T cell responses to AZD1222 COVID-19 vaccine (dated by TCRdb to the early 2020s). In terms of the full investigation: AZD1222 recipients with second doses at about 4 weeks or about 12 weeks were pooled, because spike-specific TCR depth and breadth did not differ between schedules. A total of 230 to 250 trial participants underwent TCR sequencing, of whom about 210 received two doses of AZD1222 and about 25 received two doses of the MenACWY control vaccine. Trial participants were enrolled by age into 18-55, 56-69 and 70-plus year subgroups, with around 150, 28 and 57 TCR-sequenced participants respectively. On the study overall, not on this receptor specifically: A significant rise in spike-specific TCR breadth and depth was observed after two AZD1222 doses relative to day 0 and relative to MenACWY recipients. CD4 TCRs associated with the vaccine covered the entire spike protein, and the dominant responses were in regions 160-218 and 743-854. Epitopes outside the regions mutated in the B.1.351 and B.1.1.7 variants were reportedly recognized by nearly half of the unique spike-specific TCRs. The 56-69-year group was small, and its depth increase did not reach significance, likely because of low power. Conclusions about previously exposed vaccinees are limited, since just 5 or 6 AZD1222 recipients were seropositive for SARS-CoV-2 at baseline. Because no day 14 peak-response samples were available, repertoires were characterized only after the peak T cell response. Most participants were white British and females outnumbered males, and the authors suggested that clonal diversity may have been underestimated.

The time point label for this specimen denotes: baseline before first vaccination. The vaccinee samples were drawn from two UK trials, COV001 and COV002, one of which was a single-blind randomized controlled phase 2/3 trial testing AZD1222 (ChAdOx1 nCoV-19) in healthy adults. Trial participant PBMC samples were collected at day 0 and day 28 after the second dose for TCRbeta chain sequencing. The CDR3 runs 14 residues from the cysteine to the phenylalanine. Kept here is only the CDR3 DNA, which spans 42 bases and is read in frame from base 1. Sequences SGHRS (CDR1) and YFSETQ (CDR2) are obtained from the germline V gene. V loses 4 bases of germline sequence and J loses 2 bases, and the interval between the two ends is 12 bases. The CDR3 regions of human TCRbeta chains were analyzed by immunosequencing. Concerning the study's data processing: TCRs in the repertoires were matched against a reference library of SARS-CoV-2-specific TCRs that had been generated with the MIRA antigen-specificity platform. Breadth meant the fraction of unique TCRs that were SARS-CoV-2-associated, whereas depth meant the fraction of total T cells that were SARS-CoV-2-associated. Using the MIRA data, each spike-specific TCR was mapped to the spike region that the TCR reacts to and placed in a CD4 or CD8 class. Log10-transformed breadth and depth values were compared by one-way ANOVA with Sidak's multiple comparisons tests. TCRdb stores this immuneACCESS table with in-frame sequences only. Part of the clones is absent; in the studies checked, under half of the shortfall reflects unresolved V genes, and no reason is known for the rest. The V and J calls and clone size were taken over from that table, and D and trimming were inferred from the DNA. This sample holds 100,000 to 150,000 clones; more than 70% were observed only once. The ten largest clonotypes hold less than 11% of the sample.

This clone was counted a few times. No antigen is known for it. Base-call qualities are not available, and no considerably larger clone is one nucleotide away. The receptor comes from an adult in good health. The sequence joins TRBV5-1 to TRBJ1-2; the D gene is perhaps TRBD1, on 5 matching bases. The sequencing here drew on peripheral blood, taken on day 0 of AZD1222 vaccination. The CDR3 is CASSQTGGNYGYTF. Here is the DNA: TGCGCCAGCAGCCAAACGGGGGGAAACTATGGCTACACCTTC.